The rows below give T cell receptor beta chains drawn from one sample of a study of blood T cell repertoires in COVID-19. This table comes from immunoSEQ multiplex PCR, and its TCRdb copy is limited to in-frame clones, with some not included. The sample has some 74,000 clones, 88% seen once. The sequenced material came from peripheral blood. The receptor source for this set is a woman older than 75 with acute or convalescent COVID-19. Each CDR3 is given with its conserved first and last residue. Fields, in order: V gene, clone size, D gene, J gene, CDR3 DNA, CDR3 protein. D genes are given only for firm matches. Some rows have no size entry. The others give once, few or many, or a class for an expanded clone.

TRBV6-6,NA,NA,TRBJ1-3,TGTGCCAGCAGCCGGTTACGATCAGGGAGGGAGGACACCATATATTTT,CASSRLRSGREDTIYF
TRBV2,NA,TRBD2,TRBJ2-4,TGTGCCAGCAGCGGGGATGGGCTAGCGGGGGGCGGAGCCAAAAACATTCAGTACTTC,CASSGDGLAGGGAKNIQYF
TRBV6-6,NA,NA,TRBJ1-4,TGTGCCAGCAGTCAAAGATGGACAGCCCTCCAAACTAATGAAAAACTGTTTTTT,CASSQRWTALQTNEKLFF
TRBV6-5,NA,TRBD1,TRBJ1-4,TGTGCCAGCTCCGTTCTACAGGGGGCGTATGAAAAACTGTTTTTT,CASSVLQGAYEKLFF
TRBV14,NA,TRBD2,TRBJ2-1,TGTGCCAGCAGCCTAAGAGGTCTAGCGGGGGGAGGGGAGCAGTTCTTC,CASSLRGLAGGGEQFF
TRBV18,NA,NA,TRBJ2-1,TGTGCCAGCTCACCCCTAATGCCCGGGGGCAATGAGCAGTTCTTC,CASSPLMPGGNEQFF
TRBV6-6,NA,TRBD1,TRBJ1-5,TGTGCCAGCAGTCCAGGGGCAGGGGGTACTGCAAATCAGCCCCAGCATTTT,CASSPGAGGTANQPQHF
TRBV4-1,NA,NA,TRBJ2-7,TGCGCCAGCAGCCAAATAGGGGTGGGGGAGCAGTACTTC,CASSQIGVGEQYF
TRBV4-3,NA,TRBD2,TRBJ2-3,TGCGCCAGCAGCCAAGATGGACTAGCTGCCACAGATACGCAGTATTTT,CASSQDGLAATDTQYF
TRBV2,NA,TRBD2,TRBJ2-5,TGTGCCAGCAGTGAAGCGATGCTAGCGGGAGGGGGAGAGACCCAGTACTTC,CASSEAMLAGGGETQYF
TRBV19,NA,TRBD1,TRBJ2-3,TGTGCCAGTAGTGATCCGGGACAGCCGACCACAGATACGCAGTATTTT,CASSDPGQPTTDTQYF
TRBV19,NA,NA,TRBJ1-6,TGTGCCAGTAGTCGGACAGTGCCAAGCTCCTATAATTCACCCCTCCACTTT,CASSRTVPSSYNSPLHF
TRBV5-4,few,NA,TRBJ1-2,TGTGCCAGCAGCCTCGACACTTATGGCTACACCTTC,CASSLDTYGYTF
TRBV2,NA,NA,TRBJ2-5,TGTGCCAGCAGTGAGCGGGGAGAAAGGCGAGAGACCCAGTACTTC,CASSERGERRETQYF
TRBV19,NA,TRBD1,TRBJ1-5,TGTGCCAGTAGCTTTAAAACCGGGACAGGATTGAATCAGCCCCAGCATTTT,CASSFKTGTGLNQPQHF
TRBV10-3,NA,NA,TRBJ1-1,TGTGCCATCAGTGAGACGAGGTCACTAATGAACACTGAAGCTTTCTTT,CAISETRSLMNTEAFF
TRBV9,NA,TRBD1,TRBJ2-5,TGTGCCAGCAGCTTGGGACAGGGTAAAGAGACCCAGTACTTC,CASSLGQGKETQYF
TRBV6-2/TRBV6-3,once,NA,TRBJ2-3,TGTGCCAGCAGTTACTTAGTAGGGGGGGTCACAGATACGCAGTATTTT,CASSYLVGGVTDTQYF
TRBV3-1/TRBV3-2,NA,TRBD2,TRBJ2-1,TGTGCCAGCAGCCAAGAAGGTCTAGCGGGTTACAATGAGCAGTTCTTC,CASSQEGLAGYNEQFF
TRBV2,NA,NA,TRBJ1-1,TGTGCCAGCAGCCAGGGGCTGGGCACTGAAGCTTTCTTT,CASSQGLGTEAFF
TRBV28,NA,TRBD1,TRBJ2-5,TGTGCCAGCCGAACAGGGGGCCAAGAGACCCAGTACTTC,CASRTGGQETQYF
TRBV14,NA,TRBD1,TRBJ1-3,TGTGCCAGCAGCCAAGGATGGGGACAGGGGACTGGAAACACCATATATTTT,CASSQGWGQGTGNTIYF
TRBV3-1/TRBV3-2,NA,TRBD1,TRBJ2-6,TGTGCCACCACAGGGGATGGGGCCAACGTCCTGACTTTC,CATTGDGANVLTF
TRBV5-8,NA,TRBD1,TRBJ1-1,TGTGCCAGCAGCCCGGGACAGGGGCTGGACACTGAAGCTTTCTTT,CASSPGQGLDTEAFF
TRBV7-2,NA,NA,TRBJ1-2,TGTGCCAGCAGATCTACAGGGAGACTTAACTATGGCTACACCTTC,CASRSTGRLNYGYTF
TRBV28,once,TRBD1,TRBJ1-1,TGTGCCAGCAGTTCCGGGACAGCGGTGGCTTTCTTT,CASSSGTAVAFF
TRBV3-1/TRBV3-2,NA,TRBD2,TRBJ2-5,TGTGCCAGCAGCCAACGGACTAGCGGAGGGGAGACCCAGTACTTC,CASSQRTSGGETQYF
TRBV6-2/TRBV6-3,few,NA,TRBJ2-7,TGTGCCAGCAGTCAATCCAGCTACGAGCAGTACTTC,CASSQSSYEQYF
TRBV9,NA,TRBD2,TRBJ2-2,TGTGCCAGCAGCGTAGGAGAGGGACGTGCGGGGGGCACCGGGGAGCTGTTTTTT,CASSVGEGRAGGTGELFF
TRBV5-1,NA,NA,TRBJ2-2,TGCGCCAGCAGCTTGGTATCGAACACCGGGGAGCTGTTTTTT,CASSLVSNTGELFF
TRBV10-2,few,TRBD1,TRBJ1-3,TGCGCCAGCGGGGACAGGGGGCAAGGAAACACCATATATTTT,CASGDRGQGNTIYF
TRBV2,NA,NA,TRBJ1-3,TGTGCCAGCAGCAGGGGCTCTGGAAACACCATATATTTT,CASSRGSGNTIYF
TRBV6-2/TRBV6-3,NA,NA,TRBJ1-1,TGTGCCAGCAGTTACTCGGCGGGGGGGAGAATTGAAGCTTTCTTT,CASSYSAGGRIEAFF
TRBV3-1/TRBV3-2,NA,NA,TRBJ2-6,TGTGCCAGCAGCCAAGATCCGAGGCGAGCTGGGGCCAACGTCCTGACTTTC,CASSQDPRRAGANVLTF
TRBV10-1,NA,NA,TRBJ1-1,TGCGCCAGCAGTGAGGTAGTAAGTGTAGCTGAAGCTTTCTTT,CASSEVVSVAEAFF
TRBV2,NA,NA,TRBJ2-2,TGTGCCAGCAGTGGGACGGGGACGAACACCGGGGAGCTGTTTTTT,CASSGTGTNTGELFF
TRBV6-2/TRBV6-3,NA,TRBD1,TRBJ2-3,TGTGCCAGCAGTGCCGGGACAGGACCCGTCACAGATACGCAGTATTTT,CASSAGTGPVTDTQYF
TRBV30,NA,TRBD2,TRBJ2-6,TGTGCCTGGAGGGGGGAGGGTGGAGGCTCTGGGGCCAACGTCCTGACTTTC,CAWRGEGGGSGANVLTF
TRBV19,NA,TRBD2,TRBJ2-5,TGTGCCAGTACCCTTACGGGGACTAGCGGGGAGACCCAGTACTTC,CASTLTGTSGETQYF
TRBV30,NA,NA,TRBJ1-2,TGTGCCTGGGCCCCCCTCCAAGGGGCCTACACCTTC,CAWAPLQGAYTF
TRBV19,NA,TRBD1,TRBJ1-1,TGTGCCAGTAGTGACAGGGACTACACTGAAGCTTTCTTT,CASSDRDYTEAFF
TRBV4-1,NA,TRBD1,TRBJ1-4,TGCGCCACCCAGGGGGCGAGCGGGGGGGGTAATGAAAAACTGTTTTTT,CATQGASGGGNEKLFF
TRBV19,NA,TRBD1,TRBJ1-2,TGTGCCAGTAGTATCTCCGGGACAGAAAACTATGGCTACACCTTC,CASSISGTENYGYTF
TRBV10-3,NA,NA,TRBJ2-3,TGTGCCATCAGTGAGCGCGTCGCTACTAGCACAGATACGCAGTATTTT,CAISERVATSTDTQYF
TRBV5-6,NA,TRBD1,TRBJ1-4,TGTGCCAGCAGCTCTCTGGGACAGGGGGGTGAAAAACTGTTTTTT,CASSSLGQGGEKLFF
TRBV6-5,NA,NA,TRBJ1-6,TGTGCCAGCAGGAGAAGTAATTCACCCCTCCACTTT,CASRRSNSPLHF